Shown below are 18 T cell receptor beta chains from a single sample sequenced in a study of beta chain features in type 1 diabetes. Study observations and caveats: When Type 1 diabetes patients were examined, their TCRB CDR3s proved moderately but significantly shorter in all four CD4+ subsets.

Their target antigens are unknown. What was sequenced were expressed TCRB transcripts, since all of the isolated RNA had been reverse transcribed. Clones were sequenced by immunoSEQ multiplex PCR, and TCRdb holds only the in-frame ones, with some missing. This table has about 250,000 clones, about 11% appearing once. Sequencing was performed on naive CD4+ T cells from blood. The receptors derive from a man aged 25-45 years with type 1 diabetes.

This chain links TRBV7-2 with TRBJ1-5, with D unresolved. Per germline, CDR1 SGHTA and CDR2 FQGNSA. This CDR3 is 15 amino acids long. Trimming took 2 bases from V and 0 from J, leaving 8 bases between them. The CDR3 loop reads CASSLKAVSNQPQHF. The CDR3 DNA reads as TGTGCCAGCAGCTTAAAGGCGGTTAGCAATCAGCCCCAGCATTTT.

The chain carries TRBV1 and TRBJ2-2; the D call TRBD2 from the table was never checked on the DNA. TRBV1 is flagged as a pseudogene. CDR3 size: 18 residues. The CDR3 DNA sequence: TGCACCAGCAGCCATTTAAGGGCGGGGGGTTTAGGCACCGGGGAGCTGTTTTTT. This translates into CTSSHLRAGGLGTGELFF.

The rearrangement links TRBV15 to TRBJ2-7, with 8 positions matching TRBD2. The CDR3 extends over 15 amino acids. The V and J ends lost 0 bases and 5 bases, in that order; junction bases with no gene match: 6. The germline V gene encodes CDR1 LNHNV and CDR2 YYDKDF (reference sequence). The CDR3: CATSRDSGGLHEQYF. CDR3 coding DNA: TGTGCCACCAGCAGAGATTCGGGGGGGCTCCACGAGCAGTACTTC.

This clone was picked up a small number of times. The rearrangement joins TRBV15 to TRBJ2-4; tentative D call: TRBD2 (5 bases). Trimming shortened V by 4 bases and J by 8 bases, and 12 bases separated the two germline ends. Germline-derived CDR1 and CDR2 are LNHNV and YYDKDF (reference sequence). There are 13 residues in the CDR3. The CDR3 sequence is CATSTQQRHIQYF. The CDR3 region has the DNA TGTGCCACCAGCACCCAACAGCGGCACATTCAGTACTTC.

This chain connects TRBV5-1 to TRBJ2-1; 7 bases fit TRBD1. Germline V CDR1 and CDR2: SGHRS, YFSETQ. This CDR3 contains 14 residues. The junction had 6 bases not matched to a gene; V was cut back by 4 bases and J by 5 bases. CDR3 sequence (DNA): TGCGCCAGCAGCACCGACAGGGTCGACAATGAGCAGTTCTTC. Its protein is CASSTDRVDNEQFF.

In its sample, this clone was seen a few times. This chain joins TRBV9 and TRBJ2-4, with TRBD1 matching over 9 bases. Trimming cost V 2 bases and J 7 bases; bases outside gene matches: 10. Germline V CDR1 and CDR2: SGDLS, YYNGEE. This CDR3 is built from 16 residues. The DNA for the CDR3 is TGTGCCAGCAGCGTTTCCCCGGGACAGGGAAGGAACATTCAGTACTTC. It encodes CASSVSPGQGRNIQYF.

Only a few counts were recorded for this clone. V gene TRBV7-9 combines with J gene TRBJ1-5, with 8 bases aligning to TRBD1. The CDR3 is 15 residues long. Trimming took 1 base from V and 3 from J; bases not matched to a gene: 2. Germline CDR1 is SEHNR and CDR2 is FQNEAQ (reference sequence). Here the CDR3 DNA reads TGTGCCAGCAGCTTAGGGGACAGGCCCAATCAGCCCCAGCATTTT. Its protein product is CASSLGDRPNQPQHF.

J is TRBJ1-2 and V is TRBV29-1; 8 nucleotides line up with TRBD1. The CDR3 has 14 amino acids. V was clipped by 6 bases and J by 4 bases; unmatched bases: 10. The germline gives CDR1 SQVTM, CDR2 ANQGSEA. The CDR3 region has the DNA TGCAGCGTGGAACAGGGGGTGCAAAGCTATGGCTACACCTTC. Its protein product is CSVEQGVQSYGYTF.

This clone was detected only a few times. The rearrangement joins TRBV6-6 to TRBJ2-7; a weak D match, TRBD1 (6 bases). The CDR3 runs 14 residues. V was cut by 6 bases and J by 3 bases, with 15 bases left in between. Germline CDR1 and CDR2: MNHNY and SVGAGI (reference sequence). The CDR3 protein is CASRSQGPRYEQYF. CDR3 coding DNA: TGTGCCAGCAGATCCCAGGGGCCCCGCTACGAGCAGTACTTC.

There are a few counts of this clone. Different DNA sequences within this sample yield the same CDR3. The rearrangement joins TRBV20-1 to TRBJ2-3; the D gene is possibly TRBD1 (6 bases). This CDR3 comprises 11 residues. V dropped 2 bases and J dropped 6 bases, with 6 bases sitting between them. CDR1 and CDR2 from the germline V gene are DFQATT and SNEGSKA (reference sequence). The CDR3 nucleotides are TGCAGTGCTAGAAGGGGGGATACGCAGTATTTT. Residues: CSARRGDTQYF.

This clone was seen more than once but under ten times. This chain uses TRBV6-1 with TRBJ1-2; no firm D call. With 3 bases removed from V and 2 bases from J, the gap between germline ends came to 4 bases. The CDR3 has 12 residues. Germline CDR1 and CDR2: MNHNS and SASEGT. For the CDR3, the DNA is TGTGCCAGCAGTGACAGGAACTATGGCTACACCTTC. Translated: CASSDRNYGYTF.

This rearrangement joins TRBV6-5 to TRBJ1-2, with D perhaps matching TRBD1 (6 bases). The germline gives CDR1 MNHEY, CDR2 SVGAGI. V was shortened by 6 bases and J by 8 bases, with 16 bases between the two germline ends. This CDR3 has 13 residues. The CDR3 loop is CASSLDQGSGYTF. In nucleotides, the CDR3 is TGTGCCAGCAGCTTAGACCAGGGGAGCGGCTACACCTTC.

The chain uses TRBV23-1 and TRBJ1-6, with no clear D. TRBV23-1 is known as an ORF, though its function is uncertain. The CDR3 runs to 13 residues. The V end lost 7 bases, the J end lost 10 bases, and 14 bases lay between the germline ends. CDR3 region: CASTRRVGSPLHF. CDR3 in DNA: TGCGCCAGCACTCGGAGGGTCGGGTCACCCCTCCACTTT.

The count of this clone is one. CDR3 region: CASSQSANTDTQYF. DNA of the CDR3: TGCGCCAGCAGCCAATCCGCTAACACAGATACGCAGTATTTT. The chain links TRBV4-1 to TRBJ2-3, with unresolved D. The germline V gene encodes CDR1 MGHRA and CDR2 YSYEKL. This CDR3 is built from 14 residues. Trimming took off 2 bases at V and 2 bases at J, with 8 bases between the two ends.

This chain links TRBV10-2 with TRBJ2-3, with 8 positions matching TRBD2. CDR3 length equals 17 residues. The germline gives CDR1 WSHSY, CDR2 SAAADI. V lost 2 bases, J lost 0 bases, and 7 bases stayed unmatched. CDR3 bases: TGCGCCAGCAGTGAGCTCGTAGCGGGGACCAGCACAGATACGCAGTATTTT. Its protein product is CASSELVAGTSTDTQYF.

The CDR3 region is CASSLQGAHEQYF. In DNA, the CDR3 is TGTGCCAGCAGCCTCCAGGGGGCCCACGAGCAGTACTTC. The chain combines TRBV4-2 with TRBJ2-7, with TRBD1 matching over 8 bases. V was pared by 4 bases and J by 5 bases, with 4 bases of the junction left unmatched. Germline assignment: CDR1 LGHNA and CDR2 YNFKEQ. The CDR3 is 13 amino acids.

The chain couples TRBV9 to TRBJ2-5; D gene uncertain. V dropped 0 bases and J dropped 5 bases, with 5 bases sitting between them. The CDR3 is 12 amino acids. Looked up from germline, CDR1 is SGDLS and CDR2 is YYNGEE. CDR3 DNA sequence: TGTGCCAGCAGCGTAGCTCAGGAGACCCAGTACTTC. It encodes CASSVAQETQYF.

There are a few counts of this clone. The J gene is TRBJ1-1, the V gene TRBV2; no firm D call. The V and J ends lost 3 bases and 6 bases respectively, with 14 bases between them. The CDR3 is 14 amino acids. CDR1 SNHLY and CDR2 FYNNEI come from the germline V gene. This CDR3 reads CASSDSRGGAEAFF. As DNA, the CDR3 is TGTGCCAGCAGTGATTCCCGGGGTGGGGCTGAAGCTTTCTTT.